Below are 18 T cell receptor beta chains sequenced from a single sample in a study of Ad26.COV2.S vaccination and SARS-CoV-2 variants. This sample's treatment: about 20 received Ad26.COV2.S at low or high dose, single or two shots; 5 received placebo; per-sample allocation not given. At day 63 after the first vaccine or placebo injection, samples were drawn. The assay was immunoSEQ multiplex PCR, and TCRdb's table has in-frame clones only and misses some. The sample records about 480,000 clones, 87% being singletons. This sample comprised peripheral blood, obtained in a trial of Ad26.COV2.S vaccine versus placebo. The receptors derive from a person aged 18-65 years who received the Ad26.COV2.S COVID-19 vaccine or a placebo.

V usage is TRBV6-2 or TRBV6-3 and J usage is TRBJ2-1; 8 bases are a match to TRBD1. Trimming at V came to 5 bases and at J to 9 bases, leaving 3 bases not matched to a gene. The CDR3 is made up of 12 amino acids. Germline lookup yields CDR1 MNHEY and CDR2 SVGEGT. The CDR3 DNA reads TGTGCCAGCAGTCAGGGGGCGAGTGAGCAGTTCTTC. Translated: CASSQGASEQFF.

V usage is TRBV20-1 and J usage is TRBJ2-5, with D maybe TRBD2 (5 bases). The CDR3 length is 11 residues. Germline lookup yields CDR1 DFQATT and CDR2 SNEGSKA (reference sequence). Deletions cut 7 bases from V and 7 bases from J, with 13 bases between. The CDR3 nucleotides are TGCAGTGTCAAAAATCGGGGGACCCAGTACTTC. This gives the protein CSVKNRGTQYF.

The count of this clone is one. The V and J genes are TRBV7-2 and TRBJ1-6, with D unresolved. Trimming cost V 1 base and J 14 bases, with 12 bases left between them. The CDR3 runs 13 residues. From germline, CDR1 is SGHTA and CDR2 FQGNSA. CDR3 region: CASSLVGVAALHF. The CDR3 DNA follows: TGTGCCAGCAGCTTAGTTGGGGTCGCTGCCCTCCACTTT.

This chain links TRBV7-3 with TRBJ2-3, with D uncertain. This CDR3 is 16 amino acids long. CDR1 SGHTA and CDR2 FQGTGA come from the germline V gene. Between the trimmed V and J ends, which lost 1 base and 4 bases, there was a span of 15 bases. This chain's CDR3 is CASSLIAGLQADTQYF. DNA of the CDR3: TGTGCCAGCAGCTTAATCGCCGGGTTACAAGCAGATACGCAGTATTTT.

The count of this clone is one. The genes are TRBV19 and TRBJ2-7; TRBD1 matches 9 bases. This CDR3 contains 14 residues. V trimming: 5 bases; J trimming: 4 bases; junction bases outside the gene matches: 6. The germline V gene has CDR1 LNHDA and CDR2 SQIVND (reference sequence). The CDR3 DNA is TGTGCCAGTAGTCCCCAGGACAGGGGTTACGAGCAGTACTTC. Its translation: CASSPQDRGYEQYF. Complete variable domain (other parts from reference TRBV19 and TRBJ2-7): DGGITQSPKYLFRKEGQNVTLSCEQNLNHDAMYWYRQDPGQGLRLIYYSQIVNDFQKGDIAEGYSVSREKKESFPLTVTSAQKNPTAFYLCASSPQDRGYEQYFGPGTRLTVT.

V usage is TRBV19 and J usage is TRBJ2-2; no clear D. Trimming cost V 5 bases and J 6 bases, with 7 bases left between them. CDR1 LNHDA and CDR2 SQIVND come from the germline V gene (reference sequence). The CDR3 spans 12 residues. The CDR3 sequence: CASSPRAGELFF. The CDR3 bases are TGTGCCAGTAGTCCCCGGGCCGGGGAGCTGTTTTTT. The whole variable domain, remainder taken from reference TRBV19 and TRBJ2-2, is DGGITQSPKYLFRKEGQNVTLSCEQNLNHDAMYWYRQDPGQGLRLIYYSQIVNDFQKGDIAEGYSVSREKKESFPLTVTSAQKNPTAFYLCASSPRAGELFFGEGSRLTVL.

This clone appeared once. This chain links TRBV25-1 with TRBJ1-1; 7 bases are shared with TRBD1. This CDR3 has 15 residues. V shed 4 bases, J shed 5 bases, and the junction held 10 bases outside the gene matches. CDR1 and CDR2 from the germline V gene are MGHDK and SYGVNS. CDR3 bases: TGTGCCAGCAGTGGGGCCACAGGGGCAGGGACTGAAGCTTTCTTT. Amino acid sequence: CASSGATGAGTEAFF.

This clone was recorded once. The chain is built from TRBV28 and TRBJ1-5; TRBD1 is a possible D gene (5 bases). Per germline, CDR1 MDHEN and CDR2 SYDVKM. V lost 6 bases to trimming and J lost 6 bases, with 15 bases between them. The CDR3 totals 14 residues. CDR3 bases: TGTGCCAGCAGCGGACCTCGGGGACCTCAGCCCCAGCATTTT. Protein product: CASSGPRGPQPQHF.

The chain has TRBV14 and TRBJ1-1, with no clear D. The germline V and J ends were trimmed by 7 bases and 8 bases, with 17 bases remaining between them. Looked up from germline, CDR1 is SGHDN and CDR2 is FVKESK. The CDR3 runs to 13 residues. In nucleotides, the CDR3 is TGTGCCAGCACCCCCATAACAGCTTTAGAAGCTTTCTTT. Protein sequence: CASTPITALEAFF.

A note on this clone: The sample carries other DNA sequences with the same CDR3. The CDR3 protein is CASSVGSLGANVLTF. The DNA for the CDR3 is TGTGCCAGCAGCGTAGGGTCCCTTGGGGCCAACGTCCTGACTTTC. The chain couples TRBV9 to TRBJ2-6, with no clear D. The V gene's germline CDR1 is SGDLS and CDR2 YYNGEE. V gave up 0 bases and J gave up 3 bases, with 7 bases separating them. The CDR3 spans 15 residues. Combining the CDR3 with reference TRBV9 and TRBJ2-6 gives the whole variable domain DSGVTQTPKHLITATGQRVTLRCSPRSGDLSVYWYQQSLDQGLQFLIQYYNGEERAKGNILERFSAQQFPDLHSELNLSSLELGDSALYFCASSVGSLGANVLTFGAGSRLTVL.

V is TRBV18 and J is TRBJ2-7; 12 bases are shared with TRBD2. V was pared by 3 bases and J by 9 bases, with 12 bases of the junction left unmatched. Looked up from germline, CDR1 is KGHSH and CDR2 is LQKENI. CDR3 length equals 16 residues. The CDR3 sequence: CASSPASGRAVSGQYF. The CDR3 bases are TGTGCCAGCTCACCGGCTAGCGGGAGGGCCGTGTCGGGGCAGTACTTC. Supplemented by reference TRBV18 and TRBJ2-7, the full variable domain reads NAGVMQNPRHLVRRRGQEARLRCSPMKGHSHVYWYRQLPEEGLKFMVYLQKENIIDESGMPKERFSAEFPKEGPSILRIQQVVRGDSAAYFCASSPASGRAVSGQYFGPGTRLTVT.

The rearrangement links TRBV11-1 to TRBJ1-2; no definite D call. Deletions cut 3 bases from V and 8 bases from J, with 10 bases between. The CDR3 sequence is 12 residues long. Germline V gives CDR1 SGHAT, CDR2 FQDESV (reference sequence). The CDR3: CASSFPGNGYTF. CDR3 sequence (DNA): TGTGCCAGCAGCTTTCCGGGGAACGGCTACACCTTC. Full variable domain (remainder filled in from reference TRBV11-1 and TRBJ1-2): EAEVAQSPRYKITEKSQAVAFWCDPISGHATLYWYRQILGQGPELLVQFQDESVVDDSQLPKDRFSAERLKGVDSTLKIQPAELGDSAMYLCASSFPGNGYTFGSGTRLTVV.

CDR3 DNA: TGTGCCAGCAGTGAATATCCTAGCGGGAGGGCGAAAGATACGCAGTATTTT. This translates into CASSEYPSGRAKDTQYF. The chain employs TRBV6-1 and TRBJ2-3; TRBD2 agrees at 12 bases. Germline V gene data show CDR1 as MNHNS and CDR2 as SASEGT. This CDR3 is 17 amino acids long. The V and J ends lost 2 bases and 5 bases, in that order; junction bases with no gene match: 8.

On this clone: Relative to the germline gene, one junction end is altered; a read error may explain this. The chain employs TRBV24-1 and TRBJ2-1; no clear D gene. CDR3 length: 13 residues. Germline V lookup: CDR1 KGHDR, CDR2 SFDVKD. CDR3 residues: CATSDRNNLEEFF. The CDR3 region has the DNA TGTGCCACCAGTGACCGTAATAACCTTGAGGAGTTCTTC.

The rearrangement joins TRBV7-9 to TRBJ2-5; D may be TRBD1 or TRBD2 (7 bases each). The length of the CDR3 is 15 residues. V was trimmed by 7 bases and J by 4 bases, leaving 19 bases between them. Germline V gene data show CDR1 as SEHNR and CDR2 as FQNEAQ (reference sequence). The CDR3 DNA sequence: TGTGCCAGCACCTCTCAGGGGGGAGGGGTAGAGACCCAGTACTTC. Translated, it gives CASTSQGGGVETQYF.

V gene TRBV28 combines with J gene TRBJ1-2; D not resolved. V was cut by 1 base and J by 4 bases, with 10 bases left in between. Per the germline V gene, CDR1 is MDHEN and CDR2 is SYDVKM. The CDR3 spans 14 residues. The CDR3 DNA sequence: TGTGCCAGCAGTTTATTGAACGGAATCTATGGCTACACCTTC. The encoded protein is CASSLLNGIYGYTF.

V usage is TRBV19 and J usage is TRBJ1-5; no firm D call. Trimming took 1 base from V and 2 from J, leaving 12 bases between them. Germline CDR1 reads LNHDA; CDR2 reads SQIVND (reference sequence). The CDR3 runs 16 residues. The CDR3 nucleotides read TGTGCCAGTAGTATAGCCGCGTGGCCGGGCAATCAGCCCCAGCATTTT. Translation gives CASSIAAWPGNQPQHF.

This rearrangement joins TRBV29-1 to TRBJ2-5; 9 nucleotides line up with TRBD2. V lost 2 bases and J lost 9; bases outside the gene matches: 7. Germline CDR1 reads SQVTM; CDR2 reads ANQGSEA. The CDR3 extends over 13 amino acids. CDR3 coding DNA: TGCAGCGTTGAAAGCGGGAGGAACTTGGCCCAGTACTTC. Its translation: CSVESGRNLAQYF.